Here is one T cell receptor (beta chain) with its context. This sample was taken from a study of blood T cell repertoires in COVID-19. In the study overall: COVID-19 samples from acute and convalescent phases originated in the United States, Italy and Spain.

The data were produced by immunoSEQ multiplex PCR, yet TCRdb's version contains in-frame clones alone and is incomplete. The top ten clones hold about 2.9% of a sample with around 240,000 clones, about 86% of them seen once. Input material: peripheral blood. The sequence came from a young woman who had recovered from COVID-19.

CDR3 nucleotide sequence: TGTGCCAGTAGTATCCTCAGGGGAGATGGCTACACCTTC. It codes for CASSILRGDGYTF. This chain connects TRBV19 to TRBJ1-2, with D possibly being TRBD1 (6 bases). The germline V and J ends were trimmed by 3 bases and 6 bases, with 11 bases remaining between them. The CDR3 has 13 amino acids. Germline V CDR1 and CDR2: LNHDA, SQIVND (reference sequence). Drawing the rest from reference TRBV19 and TRBJ1-2, the complete variable domain is DGGITQSPKYLFRKEGQNVTLSCEQNLNHDAMYWYRQDPGQGLRLIYYSQIVNDFQKGDIAEGYSVSREKKESFPLTVTSAQKNPTAFYLCASSILRGDGYTFGSGTRLTVV.